Below, 26 T cell receptor beta chains from the same sample are listed, as sequenced in a study of post-analysis software for immune sequencing data. General study results and limits: Compared with controls, patients had more of roughly 5 TRBV segments, including TRBV5-6, TRBV5-1 and TRBV20-1.

cDNA libraries of TCR beta carried unique molecular identifiers. Using its own MiXCR run on the PCR reads, TCRdb lists one record per CDR3 protein. This table has approximately 730,000 distinct CDR3 sequences, 46% appearing once. No cognate antigen is known for these TCRs. The sequencing input was blood. The receptor set was obtained from a girl aged 10 to 17 with multiple sclerosis.

J is TRBJ1-1 and V is TRBV29-1, with 7 bases aligning to TRBD1. CDR3 length equals 17 residues. With 0 bases clipped from V and 2 bases from J, the junction kept 12 bases outside the gene matches. The V gene's germline CDR1 is SQVTM and CDR2 ANQGSEA. The CDR3 DNA sequence: TGCAGCGTTGAAGATCGTTCAGGGACAGCTTATAACACTGAAGCTTTCTTT. The encoded protein is CSVEDRSGTAYNTEAFF.

The CDR3 DNA is TGCAGTGCCGGGGGGACAGAGTCCTACGAGCAGTACTTC. It is translated as CSAGGTESYEQYF. The V gene is TRBV20-1, the J gene TRBJ2-7; possibly TRBD1 or TRBD2 for D (7 bases each). Trimming removed 6 bases from V and 1 base from J, with 13 bases in between. The CDR3 spans 13 residues. Germline V gene data show CDR1 as DFQATT and CDR2 as SNEGSKA (reference sequence).

The V gene is TRBV11-3, the J gene TRBJ2-1; 7 nucleotides line up with TRBD2. V trimming: 7 bases; J trimming: 5 bases; junction bases outside the gene matches: 8. Germline CDR1 and CDR2: SGHNT and YENEEA. The CDR3 contains 14 residues. The CDR3 loop reads CASKQSGDHNEQFF. CDR3 DNA: TGTGCCAGCAAGCAAAGCGGGGATCACAATGAGCAGTTCTTC.

The chain recombines TRBV29-1 with TRBJ2-7, with D perhaps TRBD2 (6 bases). CDR3 size: 14 residues. In germline, CDR1 is SQVTM, CDR2 ANQGSEA. Trimming took off 6 bases at V and 5 bases at J, with 20 bases between the two ends. CDR3 region: CSVQPRDSQDEQYF. The CDR3 coding sequence is TGCAGCGTCCAACCACGGGACTCCCAGGACGAGCAGTACTTC.

The rearrangement links TRBV14 to TRBJ1-6; 7 nucleotides line up with TRBD1. Germline lookup yields CDR1 SGHDN and CDR2 FVKESK. The length of the CDR3 is 15 residues. V was pared by 0 bases and J by 9 bases, with 5 bases of the junction left unmatched. The CDR3: CASSQDRTGASPLHF. CDR3 in DNA: TGTGCCAGCAGCCAAGATCGAACAGGGGCTTCACCCCTCCACTTT.

The chain couples TRBV7-8 to TRBJ2-1, with D possibly being TRBD2 (7 bases). Trimming left V 4 bases short and J 3 bases short, with 16 bases between. Germline V gives CDR1 SGHVS, CDR2 FQNEAQ. The CDR3 is 16 residues long. CDR3 nucleotide sequence: TGTGCCAGCAGCTCCGGGGGCCAGCGGGGCTACAATGAGCAGTTCTTC. Translation: CASSSGGQRGYNEQFF.

The chain uses TRBV20-1 and TRBJ2-3; 9 bases line up with TRBD2. The CDR3 has 14 residues. V lost 7 bases and J lost 2; bases outside the gene matches: 7. Germline CDR1 and CDR2: DFQATT and SNEGSKA (reference sequence). CDR3 protein: CSGAGGVLTDTQYF. The CDR3 DNA reads as TGCAGTGGGGCGGGAGGGGTTCTCACAGATACGCAGTATTTT.

The chain carries TRBV5-5 and TRBJ2-7; 8 bases are shared with TRBD1. V lost 7 bases to trimming and J lost 0 bases; unmatched junction nucleotides: 9. The CDR3 is 15 amino acids. Germline CDR1 reads SGHKS; CDR2 reads YYEKEE (reference sequence). CDR3 DNA: TGTGCCAGCCGGAGAGAGGGACAGGACTCCTACGAGCAGTACTTC. Its translation: CASRREGQDSYEQYF.

The chain has TRBV5-6 and TRBJ2-1, with D tentatively TRBD2 (6 bases). CDR1 and CDR2 (germline): SGHDT, YYEEEE. The CDR3 contains 15 residues. Trimming removed 1 base from V and 8 bases from J, with 16 bases in between. CDR3 amino acids: CASSLSLATRDEQFF. For the CDR3, the DNA is TGTGCCAGCAGCTTGTCTCTAGCGACCCGGGATGAGCAGTTCTTC.

The count of this clonotype is one. Here the CDR3 reads CASTLSNEQFF. CDR3 DNA: TGTGCCAGCACGCTCAGCAATGAGCAGTTCTTC. This chain links TRBV6-1 with TRBJ2-1; D gene uncertain. Trimming pared 7 bases from V and 6 bases from J, leaving 7 bases between. The CDR3 consists of 11 residues. CDR1 and CDR2 from the germline V gene are MNHNS and SASEGT.

The V call is TRBV6-5, the J call TRBJ2-5, with D hard to call. Trimming removed 6 bases from V and 0 bases from J, with 14 bases in between. Looked up from germline, CDR1 is MNHEY and CDR2 is SVGAGI. This CDR3 spans 15 amino acids. The CDR3 nucleotides are TGTGCCAGCAGCATAAGGACGGCGTACCAAGAGACCCAGTACTTC. Protein product: CASSIRTAYQETQYF.

The chain is built from TRBV5-1 and TRBJ2-1; TRBD1 or TRBD2 may be the D gene (5 bases each). Trimming shortened V by 0 bases and J by 0 bases, and 13 bases separated the two germline ends. The V gene's germline CDR1 is SGHRS and CDR2 YFSETQ. This CDR3 has 17 amino acids. This chain's CDR3 is CASSLAGARGSYNEQFF. Here the CDR3 DNA reads TGCGCCAGCAGCTTGGCTGGGGCCCGGGGCTCCTACAATGAGCAGTTCTTC.

The chain uses TRBV4-1 and TRBJ2-7, with 8 positions matching TRBD2. Losses at the gene ends were 0 bases for V and 4 bases for J; bases not matched to a gene: 8. The CDR3 length is 16 residues. The germline CDR1 and CDR2 sequences are MGHRA and YSYEKL. CDR3 residues: CASSQEIDSGTYEQYF. The CDR3 DNA reads TGCGCCAGCAGCCAAGAAATCGATAGCGGGACTTACGAGCAGTACTTC.

CDR3 protein: CASSLVGGQGRAEAFF. The CDR3 DNA is TGCGCCAGCAGCTTGGTTGGCGGACAGGGGCGAGCGGAAGCTTTCTTT. The chain employs TRBV5-1 and TRBJ1-1; TRBD1 aligns across 9 bases. The germline CDR1 and CDR2 sequences are SGHRS and YFSETQ. The CDR3 loop spans 16 amino acids. Germline trimming cut 0 bases from V and 8 bases from J; bases unmatched to any gene: 11.

Regarding this clonotype: A much more abundant neighbour one base away suggests this may be a read error. This rearrangement joins TRBV6-5 to TRBJ1-2; weak D call: TRBD1 (5 bases). Germline CDR1 is MNHEY and CDR2 is SVGAGI. The CDR3 has 12 residues. V was clipped by 0 bases and J by 7 bases, with 6 bases between them. CDR3 nucleotide sequence: TGTGCCAGCAGTTACTCAGGGGCTGGCTACACCTTC. Amino acid sequence: CASSYSGAGYTF.

The CDR3 loop reads CASRDRGITEKLFF. DNA for the CDR3: TGTGCCAGCCGGGACAGGGGTATCACTGAAAAACTGTTTTTT. The chain is built from TRBV25-1 and TRBJ1-4, with 10 nucleotides matching TRBD1. Germline V gives CDR1 MGHDK, CDR2 SYGVNS. The CDR3 length is 14 residues. J lost 7 bases, V lost 8 bases, and 7 bases had no gene match.

This clonotype was seen a few times. The chain uses TRBV27 and TRBJ2-3; D is uncertain. Between the trimmed V and J ends, which lost 0 bases and 3 bases, there was a span of 7 bases. The CDR3 totals 14 residues. From germline, CDR1 is MNHEY and CDR2 SMNVEV (reference sequence). The CDR3 DNA reads TGTGCCAGCAGTTTATCGGTCGGTACAGATACGCAGTATTTT. This sequence encodes CASSLSVGTDTQYF.

The chain employs TRBV13 and TRBJ2-1; D unresolved. Germline values: CDR1 PRHDT, CDR2 FYEKMQ (reference sequence). The germline V and J ends were trimmed by 5 bases and 7 bases, with 15 bases remaining between them. The CDR3 is 14 amino acids. The CDR3 region is CASSPQVSLNEQFF. The CDR3, as DNA: TGTGCCAGCAGCCCCCAAGTGAGCTTAAATGAGCAGTTCTTC.

The sample holds a few counts of this clonotype. Written as DNA, the CDR3 is TGCAGTGCTCATGTCGGGACTAGCGGTTACGAGCAGTACTTC. Residues: CSAHVGTSGYEQYF. The V call is TRBV20-1, the J call TRBJ2-7, with 11 bases identical to TRBD2. V was clipped by 5 bases and J by 4 bases; unmatched bases: 7. This CDR3 has 14 residues. Germline CDR1 reads DFQATT; CDR2 reads SNEGSKA (reference sequence).

This clonotype was seen only a few times. The genes are TRBV7-6 and TRBJ2-2; D gene uncertain. Trimming took off 4 bases at V and 4 bases at J, with 7 bases between the two ends. The CDR3 runs to 13 residues. Germline loops: CDR1 SGHVS, CDR2 FNYEAQ. The CDR3 reads CASSSLPTGELFF. The CDR3 coding sequence is TGTGCCAGCAGCTCCCTCCCCACCGGGGAGCTGTTTTTT.

The chain joins TRBV7-8 to TRBJ2-5; 10 bases agree with TRBD1. The end of the DNA is better explained by TRBJ2-7, so the J call may be wrong. CDR3 length: 15 residues. The germline gives CDR1 SGHVS, CDR2 FQNEAQ. CDR3 amino acids: CASSLVLGQGGEQYF. CDR3 sequence (DNA): TGTGCCAGCAGCTTAGTTCTAGGACAGGGGGGCGAGCAGTACTTC.

This chain links TRBV20-1 with TRBJ2-5; TRBD1 matches at 8 bases. Germline CDR1 DFQATT, CDR2 SNEGSKA (reference sequence). V lost 0 bases, J lost 6 bases, and 9 bases stayed unmatched. The CDR3 loop spans 15 amino acids. Written as DNA, the CDR3 is TGCAGTGCTAGAGACTCCGGACAGGGAGAAAAGACCCAGTACTTC. Translating it yields CSARDSGQGEKTQYF.

This clonotype was picked up a small number of times. The chain recombines TRBV12-3 or TRBV12-4 with TRBJ2-7, with 7 bases aligning to TRBD2. Trimming took 5 bases from V and 6 from J; bases not matched to a gene: 7. This CDR3 has 13 amino acids. CDR3 loop: CASSGYGGSEQYF. Written as DNA, the CDR3 is TGTGCCAGCAGTGGGTATGGCGGGAGCGAGCAGTACTTC.

This clonotype has a handful of counts. The CDR3 sequence: CASSGVTSGNYEQYF. The CDR3 DNA reads TGTGCCAGCTCGGGGGTCACTAGCGGGAACTACGAGCAGTACTTC. This chain links TRBV18 with TRBJ2-7, with 10 nucleotides matching TRBD2. The germline gives CDR1 KGHSH, CDR2 LQKENI. The J segment lost 3 bases and the V segment lost 6 bases, leaving 8 bases of the junction unmatched. The CDR3 is 15 residues long.

The gene calls are TRBV4-3 and TRBJ1-5; 7 positions agree with TRBD1. The CDR3 is 18 residues long. Per germline, CDR1 LGHNA and CDR2 YSLEER. V lost 3 bases and J lost 3; bases outside the gene matches: 14. The CDR3 reads CASSHPTFGDSYNQPQHF. CDR3 sequence (DNA): TGCGCCAGCAGCCACCCCACGTTTGGGGACAGCTACAATCAGCCCCAGCATTTT.

This clonotype has only one observation. J is TRBJ2-5 and V is TRBV7-3; 7 bases line up with TRBD1. V was pared by 8 bases and J by 4 bases, with 10 bases of the junction left unmatched. Per germline, CDR1 SGHTA and CDR2 FQGTGA. The CDR3 has 14 residues. As DNA, the CDR3 is TGTGCCAGCGGTCCGACAGGGAACGGAGAGACCCAGTACTTC. Translating gives CASGPTGNGETQYF. Based on the CDR3 plus reference TRBV7-3 and TRBJ2-5, the full variable domain is GAGVSQTPSNKVTEKGKYVELRCDPISGHTALYWYRQSLGQGPEFLIYFQGTGAADDSGLPNDRFFAVRPEGSVSTLKIQRTERGDSAVYLCASGPTGNGETQYFGPGTRLLVL.